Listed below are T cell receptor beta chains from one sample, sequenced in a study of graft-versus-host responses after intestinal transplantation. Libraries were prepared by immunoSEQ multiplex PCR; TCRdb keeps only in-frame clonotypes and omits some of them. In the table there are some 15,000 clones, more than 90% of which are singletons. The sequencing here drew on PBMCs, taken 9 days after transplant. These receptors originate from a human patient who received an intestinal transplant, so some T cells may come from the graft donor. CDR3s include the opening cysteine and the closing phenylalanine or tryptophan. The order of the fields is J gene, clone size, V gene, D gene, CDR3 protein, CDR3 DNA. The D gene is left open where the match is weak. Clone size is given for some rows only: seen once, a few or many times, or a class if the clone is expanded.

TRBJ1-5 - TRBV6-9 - CASSSGGNQPQHF TGTGCCAGCAGTTCAGGGGGCAATCAGCCCCAGCATTTT
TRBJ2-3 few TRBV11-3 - CASSLDFSTDTQYF TGTGCCAGCAGCTTAGATTTTAGCACAGATACGCAGTATTTT
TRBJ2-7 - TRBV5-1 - CASSPSAGLVYEQYF TGCGCCAGCAGCCCCTCGGCGGGACTGGTCTACGAGCAGTACTTC
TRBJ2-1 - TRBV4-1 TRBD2 CASSQGTSGSYNEQFF TGCGCCAGCAGCCAAGGGACTAGCGGCTCCTACAATGAGCAGTTCTTC
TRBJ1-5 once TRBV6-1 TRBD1 CASRPDRGGRQPQHF TGTGCCAGCAGACCAGACAGGGGCGGTCGGCAGCCCCAGCATTTT
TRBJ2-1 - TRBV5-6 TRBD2 CASSLELGGLNYNEQFF TGTGCCAGCAGCTTGGAATTGGGGGGACTAAACTACAATGAGCAGTTCTTC
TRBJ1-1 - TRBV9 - CASSVGSLNTEAFF TGTGCCAGCAGCGTGGGGTCGTTGAACACTGAAGCTTTCTTT
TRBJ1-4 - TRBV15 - CATSREGLGEKLFF TGTGCCACCAGCAGAGAGGGTCTCGGGGAAAAACTGTTTTTT
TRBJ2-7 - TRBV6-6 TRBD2 CASSTLAGFYEQYF TGTGCCAGCAGTACACTAGCGGGATTTTACGAGCAGTACTTC
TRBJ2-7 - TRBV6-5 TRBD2 CASSYSAGGTEQYF TGTGCCAGCAGTTACTCAGCCGGGGGGACCGAGCAGTACTTC
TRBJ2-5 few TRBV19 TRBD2 CASSISSLAGDETQYF TGTGCCAGTAGTATCTCCTCTTTGGCGGGAGATGAGACCCAGTACTTC
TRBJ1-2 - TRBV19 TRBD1 CASSIGQGVGYGYTF TGTGCCAGTAGTATTGGACAGGGAGTTGGCTATGGCTACACCTTC
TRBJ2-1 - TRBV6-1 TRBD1 CASSEAGQHNEQFF TGTGCCAGCAGTGAAGCGGGACAGCACAATGAGCAGTTCTTC
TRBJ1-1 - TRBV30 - CAWSVGRNTEAFF TGTGCCTGGAGTGTTGGGCGGAACACTGAAGCTTTCTTT
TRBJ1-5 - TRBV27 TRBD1 CASRIQGWSNQPQHF TGTGCCAGCAGGATACAGGGGTGGAGCAATCAGCCCCAGCATTTT
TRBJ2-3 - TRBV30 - CAWSLLEESTDTQYF TGTGCCTGGAGCCTTTTGGAAGAGAGCACAGATACGCAGTATTTT
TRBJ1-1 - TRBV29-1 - CSVEDQGRSTEAFF TGCAGCGTTGAAGATCAGGGAAGGAGCACTGAAGCTTTCTTT
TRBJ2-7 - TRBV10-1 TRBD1 CASSESNRDRHEQYF TGCGCCAGCAGTGAGTCGAACCGGGACAGACACGAGCAGTACTTC
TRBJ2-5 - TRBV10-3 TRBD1 CAISEAGTEKQETQYF TGTGCCATCAGTGAGGCCGGGACAGAGAAACAAGAGACCCAGTACTTC
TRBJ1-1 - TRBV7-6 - CASSPRGGVTEAFF TGTGCCAGCAGCCCTAGAGGGGGGGTCACTGAAGCTTTCTTT
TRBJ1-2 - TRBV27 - CASSFRVNYGYTF TGTGCCAGCAGTTTCCGGGTTAACTATGGCTACACCTTC
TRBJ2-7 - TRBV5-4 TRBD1 CASSLETGLYEQYF TGTGCCAGCAGCTTGGAGACAGGGCTCTACGAGCAGTACTTC
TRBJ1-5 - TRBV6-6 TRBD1 CASSYGQGGQPQHF TGTGCCAGCAGTTACGGACAGGGCGGTCAGCCCCAGCATTTT
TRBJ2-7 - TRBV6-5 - CASSEVGTYEQYF TGTGCCAGCAGTGAAGTTGGCACCTACGAGCAGTACTTC
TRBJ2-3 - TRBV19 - CASSIAGTSTDTQYF TGTGCCAGTAGTATAGCAGGCACCTCCACAGATACGCAGTATTTT
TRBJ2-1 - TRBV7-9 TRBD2 CASSPALAGEHEQFF TGTGCCAGCAGCCCTGCCCTAGCGGGAGAGCATGAGCAGTTCTTC
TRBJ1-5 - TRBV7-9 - CASSFSRDNQPQHF TGTGCCAGCAGCTTTAGTAGGGACAATCAGCCCCAGCATTTT
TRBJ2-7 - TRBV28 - CATSRNYEQYF TGTGCCACAAGTAGAAACTACGAGCAGTACTTC
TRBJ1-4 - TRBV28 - CASSRNTGTGEKLFF TGTGCCAGCTCTCGTAATACAGGGACGGGCGAAAAACTGTTTTTT
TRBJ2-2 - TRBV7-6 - CASSGGTTGELFF TGTGCCAGCAGCGGAGGGACTACCGGGGAGCTGTTTTTT
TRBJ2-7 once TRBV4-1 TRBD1 CASSQADRVSYEQYF TGCGCCAGCAGCCAAGCGGACAGGGTAAGCTACGAGCAGTACTTC
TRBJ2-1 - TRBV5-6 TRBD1 CASSPGQGKQFF TGTGCCAGCAGCCCTGGACAGGGGAAGCAGTTCTTC
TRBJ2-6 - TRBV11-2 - CASSLRGYTYSGANVLTF TGTGCCAGCAGCTTAAGAGGGTATACATACTCTGGGGCCAACGTCCTGACTTTC
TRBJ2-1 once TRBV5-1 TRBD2 CASSSTQGLAGEKAFF TGCGCCAGCAGCTCGACCCAAGGACTAGCGGGGGAGAAGGCGTTCTTC
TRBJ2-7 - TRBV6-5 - CASSELGADYEQYF TGTGCCAGCAGTGAATTGGGGGCCGACTACGAGCAGTACTTC
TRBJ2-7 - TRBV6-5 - CASSYGDGAYEQYF TGTGCCAGCAGTTACGGGGACGGTGCCTACGAGCAGTACTTC
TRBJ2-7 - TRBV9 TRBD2 CASSVGTSGIHEQYF TGTGCCAGCAGCGTAGGGACTAGCGGGATACACGAGCAGTACTTC
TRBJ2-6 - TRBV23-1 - CASSQSRVWGANVLTF TGCGCCAGCAGTCAATCGCGGGTGTGGGGGGCCAACGTCCTGACTTTC
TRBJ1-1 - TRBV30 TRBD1 CAWQGAEAFF TGTGCCTGGCAGGGGGCTGAAGCTTTCTTT
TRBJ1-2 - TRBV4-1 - CASSQARGNDNYDYTF TGCGCCAGCAGCCAAGCGCGGGGGAACGATAACTATGACTACACCTTC
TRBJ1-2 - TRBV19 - CASSMGGAGGYTF TGTGCCAGTAGTATGGGAGGGGCCGGTGGCTACACCTTC
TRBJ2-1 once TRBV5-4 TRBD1 CASSLGQLYNEQFF TGTGCCAGCAGCCTGGGACAGCTCTACAATGAGCAGTTCTTC
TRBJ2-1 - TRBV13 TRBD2 CASSLGGVAGANSWNEQFF TGTGCCAGCAGCTTAGGAGGGGTAGCGGGAGCGAATAGCTGGAATGAGCAGTTCTTC
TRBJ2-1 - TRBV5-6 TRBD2 CASSQSGLAGYNEQFF TGTGCCAGCAGCCAGTCGGGACTAGCGGGCTACAATGAGCAGTTCTTC
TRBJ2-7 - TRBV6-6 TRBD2 CASSYGDSGIYEQYF TGTGCCAGCAGTTACGGGGATAGCGGGATCTACGAGCAGTACTTC